This T cell receptor beta chain was observed in a study of T cells after yellow fever vaccination. The study, taken as a whole, reports: Subsequent to the booster, the majority of primary-vaccination clones reappeared (roughly 97% CD4, about 90% CD8). A weaker but faster secondary response was observed, peaking on day 5 versus 15.

Per the germline V gene, CDR1 is LNHNV and CDR2 is YYDKDF (reference sequence). With 8 bases removed from V and 4 bases from J, the gap between germline ends came to 12 bases. The CDR3 runs to 13 residues. The authors made TCR cDNA by 5'RACE template switching, adding a universal primer site and UMIs. TCRdb re-derived calls from the 5' RACE reads in MiXCR, one entry per CDR3 protein. The sample has about 340,000 distinct CDR3 sequences, roughly an eighth seen once. Of note for this clonotype: Its antigen is not identified.

The origin of this receptor is a man between 18 and 29 years old who received the YFV17D yellow fever vaccine. The input for sequencing was CD4+ T cells sorted from PBMCs, taken 15 days after the yellow fever booster vaccination. The chain couples TRBV15 to TRBJ2-1, with D maybe TRBD2 (6 bases). The chain's CDR3 is CATGGSVYNEQFF. CDR3 DNA: TGTGCCACCGGGGGGTCGGTTTACAATGAGCAGTTCTTC.